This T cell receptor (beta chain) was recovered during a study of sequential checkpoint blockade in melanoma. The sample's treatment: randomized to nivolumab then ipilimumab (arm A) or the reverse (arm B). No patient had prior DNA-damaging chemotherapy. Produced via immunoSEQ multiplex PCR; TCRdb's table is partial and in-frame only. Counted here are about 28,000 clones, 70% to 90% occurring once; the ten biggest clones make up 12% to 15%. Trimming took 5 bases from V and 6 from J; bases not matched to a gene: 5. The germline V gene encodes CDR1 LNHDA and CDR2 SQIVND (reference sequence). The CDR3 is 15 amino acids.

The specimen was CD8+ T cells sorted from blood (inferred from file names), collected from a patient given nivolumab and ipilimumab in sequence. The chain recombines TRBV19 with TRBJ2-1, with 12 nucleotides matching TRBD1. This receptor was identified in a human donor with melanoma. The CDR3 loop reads CASSAGTGGLNEQFF. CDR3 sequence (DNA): TGTGCCAGTAGTGCCGGGACAGGGGGCCTCAATGAGCAGTTCTTC. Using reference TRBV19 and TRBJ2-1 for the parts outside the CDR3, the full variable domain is DGGITQSPKYLFRKEGQNVTLSCEQNLNHDAMYWYRQDPGQGLRLIYYSQIVNDFQKGDIAEGYSVSREKKESFPLTVTSAQKNPTAFYLCASSAGTGGLNEQFFGPGTRLTVL.